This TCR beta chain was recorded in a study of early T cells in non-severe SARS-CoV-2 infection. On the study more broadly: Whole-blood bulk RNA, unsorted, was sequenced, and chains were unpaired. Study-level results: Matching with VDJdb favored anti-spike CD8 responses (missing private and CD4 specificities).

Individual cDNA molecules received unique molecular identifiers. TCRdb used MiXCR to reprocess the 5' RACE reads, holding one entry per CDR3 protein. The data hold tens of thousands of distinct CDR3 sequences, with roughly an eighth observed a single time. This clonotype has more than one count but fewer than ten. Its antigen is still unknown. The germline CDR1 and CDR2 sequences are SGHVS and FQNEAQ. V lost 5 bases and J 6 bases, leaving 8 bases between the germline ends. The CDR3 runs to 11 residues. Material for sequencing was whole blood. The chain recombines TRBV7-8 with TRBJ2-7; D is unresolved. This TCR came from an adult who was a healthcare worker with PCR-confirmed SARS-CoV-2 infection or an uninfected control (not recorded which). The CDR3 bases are TGTGCCAGCAGCCTAGGCCGCGAGCAGTACTTC. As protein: CASSLGREQYF.